These 5 T cell receptor beta chains were sequenced from one sample in a study of vaccination and CD4 T cells after COVID-19 (dated 2022 in TCRdb). The sample's treatment or condition, from its label and the paper: approximately 9-day PBMC culture with coronavirus spike peptide pools or control peptides (ViraFEST assay). CD4+ T cells from unexposed donors were collected before the COVID-19 pandemic (2011-2018). These receptors have no known antigen. Library preparation used PCR. For sequencing, an Illumina iSeq 100 was employed. At the Johns Hopkins FTIC core, DNA from the cultured CD4+ T cells underwent TCR sequencing with the Oncomine TCR Beta short-read assay. The public reads were reanalyzed by TCRdb: fastp trimming at Q25, MiXCR alignment, in-frame beta chains only. Rows with a matching CDR3 protein are joined into one entry that keeps the most common DNA and genes. The sample table lists around 8,000 distinct CDR3 sequences, around 48% of them with a count of one. The top ten clonotypes cover roughly 17% of the sample.

The sequenced material came from CD4+ T cells from blood, cultured in vitro. The receptors derive from a human donor in good health.

This clonotype was found a few times. V gene TRBV5-4 combines with J gene TRBJ2-3, with 7 positions matching TRBD2. The germline gives CDR1 SGHNT, CDR2 YYREEE (reference sequence). The ends lost 0 bases at V and 2 bases at J; junction bases unmatched: 12. This CDR3 spans 18 amino acids. For the CDR3, the DNA is TGTGCCAGCAGCTTGGATCTCTTTGTGGGGGGGAACACAGATACGCAGTATTTT. Amino acids: CASSLDLFVGGNTDTQYF.

This clonotype was seen more than once but under ten times. This rearrangement joins TRBV20-1 to TRBJ1-5; perhaps TRBD1 as D (6 bases). The germline V and J ends were trimmed by 6 bases and 6 bases, with 15 bases remaining between them. CDR1 and CDR2 (germline): DFQATT, SNEGSKA (reference sequence). The CDR3 consists of 13 residues. CDR3 sequence (DNA): TGCAGTGCGGAAACAGGGAGCGGTCAGCCCCAGCATTTT. It is translated as CSAETGSGQPQHF.

The V gene is TRBV11-2, the J gene TRBJ1-1; D is unresolved. CDR1 and CDR2 from the germline V gene are SGHAT and FQNNGV. The CDR3 loop spans 13 amino acids. The V end was cut by 5 bases, the J end by 6 bases, with 13 bases between. CDR3: CASSMTRAPEAFF. Written as DNA, the CDR3 is TGTGCCAGCAGCATGACACGCGCCCCTGAAGCTTTCTTT.

The chain employs TRBV7-2 and TRBJ2-1; 8 bases map to TRBD2. Losses at the gene ends were 6 bases for V and 2 bases for J; bases not matched to a gene: 6. Germline V gives CDR1 SGHTA, CDR2 FQGNSA. CDR3 length: 15 residues. The CDR3 region has the DNA TGTGCCAGCAGTCGTGAGCGGGAGACCTACAATGAGCAGTTCTTC. Translated: CASSRERETYNEQFF. Full variable domain (rest looked up from reference TRBV7-2 and TRBJ2-1): GAGVSQSPSNKVTEKGKDVELRCDPISGHTALYWYRQSLGQGLEFLIYFQGNSAPDKSGLPSDRFSAERTGGSVSTLTIQRTQQEDSAVYLCASSRERETYNEQFFGPGTRLTVL.

Only a few counts were recorded for this clonotype. This chain connects TRBV25-1 to TRBJ1-3, with D uncertain. The CDR3 spans 13 residues. Germline V gives CDR1 MGHDK, CDR2 SYGVNS. The V gene lost 5 bases and the J gene lost 4 bases, with 9 bases spanning the gap. CDR3 DNA sequence: TGTGCCAGCAGTCCTGACCCAGGAAACACCATATATTTT. Amino acids: CASSPDPGNTIYF.